This T cell receptor beta chain was retrieved from a study of siplizumab effects on memory and regulatory T cells. Measured with immunoSEQ multiplex PCR; TCRdb has only the in-frame clones, and not every one. The table lists tens of thousands of clones, 89% of them singletons. The receptor comes from a human donor in good health. The source material was naive CD4+ T cells sorted from blood.

In nucleotides, the CDR3 is TGCAGCGTTGAGGACAGCCCCTACGAGCAGTACTTC. Translated: CSVEDSPYEQYF. V is TRBV29-1 and J is TRBJ2-7, with D perhaps TRBD1 (6 bases). The CDR3 contains 12 residues. Germline CDR1 is SQVTM and CDR2 is ANQGSEA. V gave up 3 bases and J gave up 2 bases, with 8 bases separating them.